The T cell receptor beta chain described here comes from a study of cytomegalovirus exposure and HLA in healthy donors. Study-level results: Researchers reported that a few CMV-associated chains were confirmed in vitro as CMV antigen-specific.

In regard to this clone: The antigen is not known.

Both 60 Vbeta primers and 13 Jbeta primers went into the PCR. TCRdb keeps only in-frame clones here, not all; method: immunoSEQ multiplex PCR. The top ten clones hold approximately 5.1% of a sample with about 170,000 clones, 73% of them seen once. Healthy individuals who donated bone marrow served as the donors. This CDR3 has 16 residues. The germline gives CDR1 SEHNR, CDR2 FQNEAQ (reference sequence). Trimming shortened V by 2 bases and J by 3 bases, and 16 bases separated the two germline ends. This TCR came from a woman under 30 in good health and CMV-seropositive. The rearrangement uses TRBV7-9 and TRBJ1-1; D might be TRBD1 (6 bases). The sequenced sample was PBMCs. The CDR3 sequence is CASSLKVRGGYTEAFF. The CDR3 DNA sequence: TGTGCCAGCAGCTTAAAGGTCAGGGGCGGGTACACTGAAGCTTTCTTT.